This T cell receptor beta chain stems from a study of beta chain features in type 1 diabetes. Overall study findings and caveats: Shortening that was moderate but significant affected the TCRB CDR3s of Type 1 diabetes patients in all four CD4+ subsets.

Trimming took 4 bases from V and 10 from J, leaving 15 bases between them. This CDR3 is built from 13 residues. From germline, CDR1 is SGHAT and CDR2 FQNNGV. As for this clone: Its antigen is still unknown.

Expressed TCRB transcripts were sequenced after all isolated RNA was converted to cDNA. Assay: immunoSEQ multiplex PCR; the TCRdb copy retains only in-frame clones and omits some. The sample holds roughly 220,000 clones, roughly 17% seen once. The chain has TRBV11-2 and TRBJ2-3, with D maybe TRBD1 (5 bases). The source of this sequence is a man aged 25 to 40 with type 1 diabetes. Specimen: naive CD4+ T cells from blood. This chain's CDR3 is CASSWGQSGPQYF. CDR3 nucleotides: TGTGCCAGCAGCTGGGGCCAATCCGGGCCGCAGTATTTT.